Below are 19 T cell receptor beta chains sequenced from a single sample in a study of vaccination effects on CD4 cells after COVID-19. These receptors have no known antigen. Profiled with immunoSEQ multiplex PCR; TCRdb holds only in-frame clones, not every one. The sample contains approximately 74,000 clones, about 70% of which appear only once. Antigen-specific CD4+ T cells expanded by the ViraFEST assay with viral peptide pools were then sequenced. The culture ran for about 11 days, and then CD4+ T cells were isolated. In the vaccine recipients, nucleocapsid antibodies were negative and there was no prior SARS-CoV-2 infection. The sequencing used CD4+ T cells from PBMCs cultured with HCoV-NL63 spike peptides, collected before COVID-19 vaccination. These receptors originate from a human donor who received a COVID-19 vaccine.

CDR3 sequence (DNA): TGTGCCAGCAGCTTAGGTATCGGGGATAATTCACCCCTCCACTTT. This gives the protein CASSLGIGDNSPLHF. The rearrangement uses TRBV11-2 and TRBJ1-6; D unclear. This CDR3 has 15 residues. The V end was cut by 1 base, the J end by 5 bases, with 9 bases between. The germline V gene encodes CDR1 SGHAT and CDR2 FQNNGV.

The table lists this clone with a count of one. The chain employs TRBV20-1 and TRBJ1-4; D is unclear. This CDR3 contains 11 residues. V lost 3 bases and J 7 bases, leaving 6 bases between the germline ends. Germline V lookup: CDR1 DFQATT, CDR2 SNEGSKA (reference sequence). The CDR3 DNA follows: TGCAGTGCTAGTCGAGCTGAAAAACTGTTTTTT. Its translation is CSASRAEKLFF.

The chain couples TRBV19 to TRBJ1-3, with D hard to call. This CDR3 contains 15 residues. V was clipped by 1 base and J by 1 base, with 8 bases between them. Per the germline V gene, CDR1 is LNHDA and CDR2 is SQIVND (reference sequence). In nucleotides, the CDR3 is TGTGCCAGTAGTATAGTACACACTTCTGGAAACACCATATATTTT. Protein: CASSIVHTSGNTIYF.

This CDR3 is CASSPGTGIYEQYV. The CDR3 region has the DNA TGTGCCAGCAGCCCCGGGACAGGGATCTACGAGCAGTACGTC. The chain employs TRBV6-5 and TRBJ2-7; 9 positions agree with TRBD1. CDR1 and CDR2 from the germline V gene are MNHEY and SVGAGI. The V gene end was trimmed by 6 bases and the J gene end by 3 bases; junction bases not matched to a gene: 6. This CDR3 has 14 amino acids.

This clone was found a few times. The chain employs TRBV6-1 and TRBJ1-6; unclear D gene. The CDR3 contains 13 residues. The V end was cut by 0 bases, the J end by 14 bases, with 11 bases between. CDR1 and CDR2 (germline): MNHNS, SASEGT. The DNA of the CDR3 is TGTGCCAGCAGTGAAGCCAATGGGCGGTCCCTCCACTTT. This encodes CASSEANGRSLHF.

The rearrangement links TRBV30 to TRBJ2-1, with D perhaps matching TRBD2 (5 bases). Per the germline V gene, CDR1 is GTSNPN and CDR2 is SVGIG (reference sequence). V gave up 0 bases and J gave up 6 bases, with 18 bases separating them. The CDR3 has 16 amino acids. CDR3 coding DNA: TGTGCCTGGAGTGTACATCCCCGGGGTCTGGGCAATGAGCAGTTCTTC. This gives the protein CAWSVHPRGLGNEQFF.

This clone was observed a few times. The chain joins TRBV28 to TRBJ1-4; D is perhaps TRBD1 (6 bases). Germline V gene sequence: CDR1 MDHEN, CDR2 SYDVKM. The CDR3 totals 14 residues. Trimming took off 5 bases at V and 3 bases at J, with 10 bases between the two ends. CDR3 nucleotide sequence: TGTGCCAGCAGTAGGACAGACTCTAATGAAAAACTGTTTTTT. Its translation: CASSRTDSNEKLFF.

The chain recombines TRBV18 with TRBJ1-4, with no clear D. CDR1 KGHSH and CDR2 LQKENI come from the germline V gene. V lost 3 bases and J lost 5, with 13 bases in between. The CDR3 runs to 15 residues. The CDR3 nucleotides read TGTGCCAGCTCACCGTTGGACGGGCTAAATGAAAAACTGTTTTTT. Residues: CASSPLDGLNEKLFF.

The genes are TRBV30 and TRBJ2-5; the D gene is possibly TRBD1 (5 bases). Trimming shortened V by 4 bases and J by 4 bases, and 13 bases separated the two germline ends. The CDR3 length is 13 residues. CDR1 GTSNPN and CDR2 SVGIG come from the germline V gene (reference sequence). In DNA, the CDR3 is TGTGCCTGGAAAGGGGCGCAGGGAGAGACCCAGTACTTC. This gives the protein CAWKGAQGETQYF. The full variable domain, rest sourced from reference TRBV30 and TRBJ2-5, is SQTIHQWPATLVQPVGSPLSLECTVEGTSNPNLYWYRQAAGRGLQLLFYSVGIGQISSEVPQNLSASRPQDRQFILSSKKLLLSDSGFYLCAWKGAQGETQYFGPGTRLLVL.

The chain combines TRBV6-5 with TRBJ1-1; perhaps TRBD1 as D (5 bases). The CDR3 extends over 13 amino acids. The germline V and J ends were trimmed by 10 bases and 0 bases, with 12 bases remaining between them. Germline-derived CDR1 and CDR2 are MNHEY and SVGAGI. CDR3: CATKDRLNTEAFF. The CDR3 DNA is TGTGCCACCAAAGACAGATTGAACACTGAAGCTTTCTTT.

The rearrangement joins TRBV6-1 to TRBJ2-3; D is undetermined. Germline CDR1 MNHNS, CDR2 SASEGT. CDR3 length: 14 residues. With 1 base removed from V and 4 bases from J, the gap between germline ends came to 9 bases. CDR3 region: CASSEVFTADTQYF. In nucleotides, the CDR3 is TGTGCCAGCAGTGAAGTCTTCACTGCAGATACGCAGTATTTT.

The CDR3 loop reads CASSITGNTEAFF. CDR3 nucleotide sequence: TGTGCCAGTAGTATAACAGGGAACACTGAAGCTTTCTTT. V gene TRBV19 combines with J gene TRBJ1-1; D possibly corresponds to TRBD1 (5 bases). The V gene lost 2 bases and the J gene lost 1 base, with 5 bases spanning the gap. This CDR3 spans 13 amino acids. Germline loops: CDR1 LNHDA, CDR2 SQIVND (reference sequence).

This chain uses TRBV5-8 with TRBJ1-2, with 8 bases that match TRBD1. From germline, CDR1 is SGHTS and CDR2 YDEGEE. The V segment lost 3 bases and the J segment 8 bases; nucleotides outside the gene matches: 12. The CDR3 sequence is 15 residues long. This CDR3 is CASSWYQGALGGYTF. The CDR3 coding sequence is TGTGCCAGCAGCTGGTATCAGGGGGCTCTCGGCGGCTACACCTTC.

This clone was seen more than once but under ten times. The chain joins TRBV7-2 to TRBJ2-5; 7 nucleotides agree with TRBD1. Germline V lookup: CDR1 SGHTA, CDR2 FQGNSA. V shed 4 bases, J shed 5 bases, and the junction held 7 bases outside the gene matches. The CDR3 contains 14 residues. The CDR3 nucleotides read TGTGCCAGCAGCTCCCGACAGGGCTGGGAGACCCAGTACTTC. As protein: CASSSRQGWETQYF.

V and J are TRBV5-1 and TRBJ2-3; 11 nucleotides agree with TRBD2. The germline V gene has CDR1 SGHRS and CDR2 YFSETQ. With 0 bases clipped from V and 3 bases from J, the junction kept 9 bases outside the gene matches. The length of the CDR3 is 18 residues. The CDR3 DNA reads as TGCGCCAGCAGCTTGGGATTACTAGCGGGGGCCGAAACAGATACGCAGTATTTT. It yields the protein CASSLGLLAGAETDTQYF.

This clone came up a few times. J is TRBJ2-5 and V is TRBV7-9; D ambiguous. Per germline, CDR1 SEHNR and CDR2 FQNEAQ (reference sequence). The CDR3 has 17 amino acids. The V and J ends lost 5 bases and 1 base respectively, with 20 bases between them. In DNA form, the CDR3 reads TGTGCCAGCAGCCACTCAATTCCCGCGGCTTTCCAAGAGACCCAGTACTTC. It encodes CASSHSIPAAFQETQYF.

This rearrangement joins TRBV24-1 to TRBJ2-3, with a possible D match to TRBD2 (5 bases). The CDR3 has 12 amino acids. Germline-derived CDR1 and CDR2 are KGHDR and SFDVKD. V gave up 7 bases and J gave up 2 bases, with 6 bases separating them. CDR3 DNA: TGTGCCACCAGGGGAGACACAGATACGCAGTATTTT. Its translation: CATRGDTDTQYF.

This sequence joins TRBV7-2 and TRBJ2-5; D ambiguous. Germline CDR1 SGHTA, CDR2 FQGNSA. The CDR3 length is 13 residues. V lost 1 base to trimming and J lost 2 bases, with 5 bases between them. The CDR3 spells CASSLEMQETQYF. The CDR3, as DNA: TGTGCCAGCAGCTTAGAGATGCAAGAGACCCAGTACTTC. Full variable domain (outside the CDR3, taken from reference TRBV7-2 and TRBJ2-5): GAGVSQSPSNKVTEKGKDVELRCDPISGHTALYWYRQSLGQGLEFLIYFQGNSAPDKSGLPSDRFSAERTGGSVSTLTIQRTQQEDSAVYLCASSLEMQETQYFGPGTRLLVL.

J is TRBJ2-5 and V is TRBV10-3; TRBD2 matches 7 bases. CDR1 and CDR2 (germline): ENHRY, SYGVKD. This CDR3 is built from 15 residues. V shed 3 bases, J shed 1 base, and the junction held 5 bases outside the gene matches. CDR3 in amino acids: CAISDGRGTQETQYF. The CDR3 coding sequence is TGTGCCATCAGTGACGGGCGGGGGACCCAAGAGACCCAGTACTTC.